This T cell receptor (beta chain) was captured in a study of T cell repertoires in cytomegalovirus infection. Whole-study findings and limits: Ex vivo responses were dominated by HLA-C-restricted CMV-specific TCR beta clonotypes.

This clonotype was seen many times. Antigen: not known. The germline V gene has CDR1 SGHTA and CDR2 FQGNSA. V was clipped by 7 bases and J by 6 bases; unmatched bases: 10. The CDR3 consists of 14 residues. A single record per CDR3 protein comes from TCRdb applying MiXCR to the reads. Of about 250,000 distinct CDR3 sequences listed, about 12% were seen once; the top ten hold around 1.6%. The clonotype originates from a human donor in good health (CMV status not recorded). Some clones in this sample may be carry-over from other donors' samples. The rearrangement uses TRBV7-2 and TRBJ2-3; 7 nucleotides line up with TRBD2. The sample taken for sequencing was PBMCs. The CDR3 DNA follows: TGTGCCAGCAATCCGCAGCGGGGAAGGGATACGCAGTATTTT. Encoded protein: CASNPQRGRDTQYF.